A selection of T cell receptor beta chains follows, all from one sample in a study of cytotoxic CD8 clonotypes in ibrutinib-treated CLL. The repertoire was sequenced with immunoSEQ multiplex PCR; TCRdb's copy has only in-frame clones and lacks some. The profile shows about 40,000 clones, 70% of them singletons. This specimen was PBMCs, taken at disease progression, from a patient treated with ibrutinib. The source is a human donor with chronic lymphocytic leukemia. The CDR3 runs from the conserved cysteine through the conserved F or W. Each record gives: V gene, J gene, D gene, clone size, CDR3 protein, CDR3 DNA. The D gene is left open where the match is weak. Clone size is stated in some rows and not others, as once, few, many or a class when expanded.

v_call: TRBV28
j_call: TRBJ1-1
d_call: -
clone_size: -
cdr3_aa: CASSFRETEAFF
cdr3_nt: TGTGCCAGCAGTTTCAGGGAAACTGAAGCTTTCTTT

v_call: TRBV7-9
j_call: TRBJ1-2
d_call: -
clone_size: -
cdr3_aa: CASSLASGYGYTF
cdr3_nt: TGTGCCAGCAGCTTAGCGAGCGGCTATGGCTACACCTTC

v_call: TRBV6-5
j_call: TRBJ2-1
d_call: TRBD2
clone_size: -
cdr3_aa: CASSSPPSGKEQFF
cdr3_nt: TGTGCCAGCAGTTCACCCCCTAGCGGGAAAGAGCAGTTCTTC

v_call: TRBV14
j_call: TRBJ2-1
d_call: TRBD2
clone_size: -
cdr3_aa: CASGSGRAGSQFF
cdr3_nt: TGTGCCAGCGGTAGCGGGAGGGCCGGGTCCCAGTTCTTC

v_call: TRBV5-1
j_call: TRBJ2-5
d_call: -
clone_size: -
cdr3_aa: CASSFRGGSQETQYF
cdr3_nt: TGCGCCAGCAGCTTTCGAGGTGGATCCCAAGAGACCCAGTACTTC

v_call: TRBV7-9
j_call: TRBJ2-2
d_call: -
clone_size: -
cdr3_aa: CASSLARNTGELFF
cdr3_nt: TGTGCCAGCAGCTTAGCTAGGAACACCGGGGAGCTGTTTTTT

v_call: TRBV18
j_call: TRBJ2-7
d_call: TRBD1
clone_size: -
cdr3_aa: CASSWVIGTVHEQYF
cdr3_nt: TGTGCCAGCTCATGGGTAATAGGGACAGTCCACGAGCAGTACTTC

v_call: TRBV2
j_call: TRBJ1-2
d_call: TRBD1
clone_size: -
cdr3_aa: CAREQGAYGYTF
cdr3_nt: TGTGCCAGAGAACAGGGGGCGTATGGCTACACCTTC

v_call: TRBV11-2
j_call: TRBJ2-7
d_call: -
clone_size: -
cdr3_aa: CASSFFRGDTYEQYF
cdr3_nt: TGTGCCAGCAGCTTTTTTAGGGGCGACACCTACGAGCAGTACTTC

v_call: TRBV7-9
j_call: TRBJ2-6
d_call: -
clone_size: -
cdr3_aa: CASSSRGFTRTGANVLTF
cdr3_nt: TGTGCCAGCAGCTCACGGGGCTTTACTAGGACTGGGGCCAACGTCCTGACTTTC

v_call: TRBV18
j_call: TRBJ2-7
d_call: -
clone_size: -
cdr3_aa: CASSPGGKYEQYF
cdr3_nt: TGTGCCAGCTCACCGGGTGGGAAGTACGAGCAGTACTTC

v_call: TRBV5-1
j_call: TRBJ1-1
d_call: TRBD1
clone_size: few
cdr3_aa: CASSLEAGGGTEAFF
cdr3_nt: TGCGCCAGCAGCTTGGAAGCAGGGGGCGGCACTGAAGCTTTCTTT

v_call: TRBV14
j_call: TRBJ2-7
d_call: -
clone_size: -
cdr3_aa: CASVPRSSEIYEQYF
cdr3_nt: TGTGCCAGCGTCCCTCGCTCGTCAGAGATCTACGAGCAGTACTTC

v_call: TRBV2
j_call: TRBJ2-7
d_call: -
clone_size: -
cdr3_aa: CASSVGGEQYF
cdr3_nt: TGTGCCAGCAGTGTGGGGGGCGAGCAGTACTTC

v_call: TRBV28
j_call: TRBJ1-1
d_call: TRBD1
clone_size: -
cdr3_aa: CASSLGTGRWDTEAFF
cdr3_nt: TGTGCCAGCAGCTTAGGGACAGGCCGCTGGGACACTGAAGCTTTCTTT

v_call: TRBV9
j_call: TRBJ2-3
d_call: -
clone_size: -
cdr3_aa: CASRPYRALTDTQYF
cdr3_nt: TGTGCCAGCAGGCCTTACAGGGCTCTCACAGATACGCAGTATTTT